Each of the 32 T cell receptor beta chains below was sequenced from the same sample in a study of cytomegalovirus exposure and HLA in healthy donors. 13 Jbeta primers and 60 Vbeta primers were used for the PCR. TCRdb's table, derived via immunoSEQ multiplex PCR, lists solely in-frame clones and lacks some. The listing records 150,000 to 200,000 clones. Input material: PBMCs. The source of these receptors is a woman between 55 and 75 years old in good health and CMV-seronegative.

V usage is TRBV7-3 and J usage is TRBJ2-1; maybe TRBD2 (5 bases). The CDR3 consists of 16 residues. V lost 1 base, J lost 0 bases, and 10 bases lay in between. Germline V gene sequence: CDR1 SGHTA, CDR2 FQGTGA. The CDR3 is CASSLRLGSSYNEQFF. The CDR3 DNA reads as TGTGCCAGCAGCTTAAGGCTAGGGAGCTCCTACAATGAGCAGTTCTTC.

The gene calls are TRBV7-2 and TRBJ2-7; D is perhaps TRBD1 (6 bases). There are 15 residues in the CDR3. Deletions cut 1 base from V and 4 bases from J, with 14 bases between. The germline V gene has CDR1 SGHTA and CDR2 FQGNSA. CDR3: CASSLVQGIIYEQYF. The CDR3 nucleotides read TGTGCCAGCAGCTTAGTGCAGGGGATTATTTACGAGCAGTACTTC.

The gene calls are TRBV11-3 and TRBJ2-4, with 8 bases lining up with TRBD1. This CDR3 has 18 residues. Germline assignment: CDR1 SGHNT and CDR2 YENEEA. V trimming: 4 bases; J trimming: 0 bases; junction bases outside the gene matches: 11. CDR3 sequence (DNA): TGTGCCAGCAGCTCCGGACAGGGAGTTGGACTAGCCAAAAACATTCAGTACTTC. Residues: CASSSGQGVGLAKNIQYF.

The rearrangement uses TRBV7-2 and TRBJ1-5, with TRBD1 identical over 7 bases. The CDR3 spans 15 residues. The V gene end was trimmed by 7 bases and the J gene end by 0 bases; junction bases not matched to a gene: 6. The V gene's germline CDR1 is SGHTA and CDR2 FQGNSA. The DNA of the CDR3 is TGTGCCAGCACCCGGACAGGAGATAGCAATCAGCCCCAGCATTTT. The encoded protein is CASTRTGDSNQPQHF.

This chain links TRBV6-1 with TRBJ1-6; 8 bases line up with TRBD1. The CDR3 extends over 14 amino acids. Unmatched junction bases numbered 6, after V lost 5 bases and J lost 9 bases. Germline values: CDR1 MNHNS, CDR2 SASEGT. The CDR3 sequence: CASSQGQVGSPLHF. CDR3 nucleotide sequence: TGTGCCAGCAGTCAGGGACAGGTGGGTTCACCCCTCCACTTT.

V and J are TRBV11-1 and TRBJ1-1, with D possibly matching TRBD1 (6 bases). Looked up from germline, CDR1 is SGHAT and CDR2 is FQDESV (reference sequence). The CDR3 sequence is 15 residues long. V was cut by 4 bases and J by 3 bases, with 15 bases left in between. The CDR3: CASSSGNTGYTEAFF. CDR3 bases: TGTGCCAGCAGCTCAGGCAATACAGGGTACACTGAAGCTTTCTTT.

The chain uses TRBV27 and TRBJ2-5, with TRBD1 as a possible D gene (6 bases). The CDR3 totals 13 residues. Germline lookup yields CDR1 MNHEY and CDR2 SMNVEV (reference sequence). Between the trimmed V and J ends, which lost 5 bases and 1 base, there was a span of 8 bases. The CDR3 loop is CASSMTGQETQYF. The CDR3 DNA is TGTGCCAGCAGTATGACAGGCCAAGAGACCCAGTACTTC.

The rearrangement joins TRBV5-1 to TRBJ1-2; TRBD1 matches at 7 bases. Trimming took 4 bases from V and 5 from J; bases not matched to a gene: 2. CDR3 size: 12 residues. Germline loops: CDR1 SGHRS, CDR2 YFSETQ. The CDR3 protein is CASSRTGYGYTF. The CDR3 DNA is TGCGCCAGCAGCCGGACAGGTTATGGCTACACCTTC.

V is TRBV7-3 and J is TRBJ2-6, with TRBD1 matching 9 bases. CDR1 and CDR2 (germline): SGHTA, FQGTGA. The junction had 2 bases not matched to a gene; V was cut back by 1 base and J by 1 base. The CDR3 has 17 amino acids. CDR3 in DNA: TGTGCCAGCAGCTTAAAGGGACAGGGTTCTGGGGCCAACGTCCTGACTTTC. Translating gives CASSLKGQGSGANVLTF.

This chain connects TRBV28 to TRBJ1-1, with D maybe TRBD1 (5 bases). The CDR3 totals 15 residues. V lost 5 bases, J lost 0 bases, and 13 bases lay in between. Germline-derived CDR1 and CDR2 are MDHEN and SYDVKM. The CDR3 DNA is TGTGCCAGCAGTCCTCCAGGGAATATGAACACTGAAGCTTTCTTT. It yields the protein CASSPPGNMNTEAFF.

The chain employs TRBV5-6 and TRBJ2-3; the match to TRBD2 covers 8 bases. The CDR3 consists of 15 residues. Germline CDR1 reads SGHDT; CDR2 reads YYEEEE. After removal of 0 bases from V and 5 bases from J, the junction contained 5 bases not matched to a gene. CDR3 coding DNA: TGTGCCAGCAGCTTGGGTAGCGGGGAGGGAGATACGCAGTATTTT. Amino acids: CASSLGSGEGDTQYF.

The CDR3 loop is CASSQSAHAIQYF. CDR3 nucleotide sequence: TGTGCCAGCAGCCAAAGTGCACATGCCATTCAGTACTTC. The V call is TRBV7-7, the J call TRBJ2-4; D unclear. Germline V gives CDR1 SSHAT, CDR2 FNYEAQ (reference sequence). V shed 5 bases and J shed 9 bases, with 14 bases lying between them. The CDR3 runs to 13 residues. The entire variable domain, with the rest obtained from reference TRBV7-7 and TRBJ2-4, is as follows: GAGVSQSPRYKVTKRGQDVTLRCDPISSHATLYWYQQALGQGPEFLTYFNYEAQPDKSGLPSDRFSAERPEGSISTLTIQRTEQRDSAMYRCASSQSAHAIQYFGAGTRLSVL.

This chain joins TRBV19 and TRBJ1-1, with 11 bases identical to TRBD1. V lost 5 bases and J lost 8; bases outside the gene matches: 7. The CDR3 covers 14 residues. Germline CDR1 reads LNHDA; CDR2 reads SQIVND (reference sequence). The CDR3 sequence is CASSQAGTGGEAFF. CDR3 in DNA: TGTGCCAGTAGTCAGGCCGGGACAGGGGGAGAAGCTTTCTTT.

The V and J genes are TRBV4-1 and TRBJ2-3; 8 positions agree with TRBD2. This CDR3 contains 15 residues. Germline V gene lookup returns CDR1 MGHRA and CDR2 YSYEKL. The junction had 4 bases not matched to a gene; V was cut back by 4 bases and J by 1 base. Here the CDR3 DNA reads TGCGCCAGCAGCCCTCGAGCGGGGGGCACAGATACGCAGTATTTT. Translation: CASSPRAGGTDTQYF.

J is TRBJ1-2 and V is TRBV10-2; tentative D call: TRBD1 (5 bases). CDR1 WSHSY and CDR2 SAAADI come from the germline V gene. The CDR3 extends over 12 amino acids. V was clipped by 3 bases and J by 12 bases, with 14 bases between them. CDR3 loop: CASSENKGRDTF. DNA of the CDR3: TGCGCCAGCAGTGAAAATAAGGGGCGTGACACCTTC.

The chain links TRBV11-2 to TRBJ2-1, with 7 bases identical to TRBD1. Germline CDR1 SGHAT, CDR2 FQNNGV. The ends lost 1 base at V and 2 bases at J; junction bases unmatched: 2. This CDR3 is built from 15 residues. The DNA for the CDR3 is TGTGCCAGCAGCTTAGGGGACAGAACCTACAATGAGCAGTTCTTC. It is translated as CASSLGDRTYNEQFF.

Details on this clone: An end of the junction does not agree with germline; a read error may underlie this. The gene calls are TRBV29-1 and TRBJ2-1; possibly TRBD1 for D (6 bases). Germline V gene lookup returns CDR1 SQVTM and CDR2 ANQGSEA. CDR3 length: 14 residues. CDR3: CSVEGGVRDNEQFF. In nucleotides, the CDR3 is TGCAGCGTGGAAGGGGGTGTGAGGGACAATGAGCAGTTCTTC.

This chain links TRBV5-6 with TRBJ1-1, with a weak D call TRBD1 (5 bases). In germline, CDR1 is SGHDT, CDR2 YYEEEE. V shed 3 bases and J shed 1 base, with 10 bases lying between them. This CDR3 has 14 amino acids. The chain's CDR3 is CASSSRVGNTEAFF. In DNA, the CDR3 is TGTGCCAGCAGCTCCAGGGTGGGGAACACTGAAGCTTTCTTT. Together with reference TRBV5-6 and TRBJ1-1, the CDR3 gives the full variable domain: DAGVTQSPTHLIKTRGQQVTLRCSPKSGHDTVSWYQQALGQGPQFIFQYYEEEERQRGNFPDRFSGHQFPNYSSELNVNALLLGDSALYLCASSSRVGNTEAFFGQGTRLTVV.

The rearrangement links TRBV27 to TRBJ1-1, with a possible D match to TRBD1 (5 bases). Germline loops: CDR1 MNHEY, CDR2 SMNVEV (reference sequence). The CDR3 consists of 15 residues. V lost 5 bases to trimming and J lost 8 bases, with 21 bases between them. In DNA form, the CDR3 reads TGTGCCAGCAGTAAAAAACAGGTCGCCCCCAACGAAGCTTTCTTT. Amino acid sequence: CASSKKQVAPNEAFF.

The chain combines TRBV19 with TRBJ1-1, with TRBD1 matching over 9 bases. V was pared by 5 bases and J by 4 bases, with 2 bases of the junction left unmatched. Germline V CDR1 and CDR2: LNHDA, SQIVND (reference sequence). This CDR3 spans 13 amino acids. Written as DNA, the CDR3 is TGTGCCAGTAGTCTGACAGGGGGCACTGAAGCTTTCTTT. This codes for CASSLTGGTEAFF.

The chain has TRBV7-8 and TRBJ2-3, with 7 bases aligning to TRBD2. The junction had 3 bases not matched to a gene; V was cut back by 3 bases and J by 3 bases. The CDR3 loop spans 14 amino acids. Germline loops: CDR1 SGHVS, CDR2 FQNEAQ. CDR3 protein: CASSLGGTTDTQYF. CDR3 bases: TGTGCCAGCAGCTTGGGGGGGACTACAGATACGCAGTATTTT.

This chain uses TRBV7-9 with TRBJ1-2, with D unclear. The CDR3 sequence is 11 residues long. Germline CDR1 and CDR2: SEHNR and FQNEAQ (reference sequence). V lost 3 bases, J lost 3 bases, and 2 bases lay in between. CDR3 loop: CASSFDYGYTF. CDR3 coding DNA: TGTGCCAGCAGCTTCGACTATGGCTACACCTTC.

The chain couples TRBV29-1 to TRBJ1-2; D unclear. CDR3 length: 10 amino acids. CDR1 is SQVTM, CDR2 ANQGSEA, per germline. Trimming cost V 6 bases and J 7 bases, with 9 bases left between them. CDR3 protein: CSVAGTGYTF. CDR3 nucleotide sequence: TGCAGCGTGGCAGGAACTGGCTACACCTTC.

This rearrangement joins TRBV7-9 to TRBJ2-7, with D unresolved. Germline V gene sequence: CDR1 SEHNR, CDR2 FQNEAQ (reference sequence). The CDR3 length is 13 residues. Trimming took 3 bases from V and 0 from J, leaving 6 bases between them. CDR3 sequence: CASSLPGSYEQYF. CDR3 nucleotide sequence: TGTGCCAGCAGCTTGCCGGGCTCCTACGAGCAGTACTTC. Full variable domain (outside the CDR3, taken from reference TRBV7-9 and TRBJ2-7): DTGVSQNPRHKITKRGQNVTFRCDPISEHNRLYWYRQTLGQGPEFLTYFQNEAQLEKSRLLSDRFSAERPKGSFSTLEIQRTEQGDSAMYLCASSLPGSYEQYFGPGTRLTVT.

J is TRBJ2-2 and V is TRBV18; a possible D gene is TRBD1 (5 bases). Per germline, CDR1 KGHSH and CDR2 LQKENI. Deletions cut 2 bases from V and 6 bases from J, with 7 bases between. This CDR3 has 13 residues. CDR3: CASSPSGPGELFF. The CDR3 DNA sequence: TGTGCCAGCTCACCATCAGGGCCCGGGGAGCTGTTTTTT.

The V gene is TRBV7-2, the J gene TRBJ1-3; D is unresolved. This CDR3 region has 14 residues. Germline loops: CDR1 SGHTA, CDR2 FQGNSA. The V gene lost 4 bases and the J gene lost 2 bases, with 9 bases spanning the gap. CDR3 sequence: CASSSFGAGNTIYF. The CDR3 DNA reads as TGTGCCAGCAGCTCTTTTGGAGCTGGAAACACCATATATTTT. The full variable domain, completed using reference TRBV7-2 and TRBJ1-3, is GAGVSQSPSNKVTEKGKDVELRCDPISGHTALYWYRQSLGQGLEFLIYFQGNSAPDKSGLPSDRFSAERTGGSVSTLTIQRTQQEDSAVYLCASSSFGAGNTIYFGEGSWLTVV.

The chain is built from TRBV2 and TRBJ2-2; TRBD1 is a possible D gene (6 bases). The CDR3 spans 14 residues. Trimming shortened V by 2 bases and J by 4 bases, and 8 bases separated the two germline ends. Germline V gene data show CDR1 as SNHLY and CDR2 as FYNNEI. The CDR3 is CASSETTGTGELFF. In nucleotides, the CDR3 is TGTGCCAGCAGTGAAACGACAGGCACCGGGGAGCTGTTTTTT.

The chain couples TRBV6-6 to TRBJ1-1; possible D gene TRBD1, 5 bases. This CDR3 comprises 13 residues. V lost 5 bases and J 4 bases, leaving 11 bases between the germline ends. CDR1 and CDR2 from the germline V gene are MNHNY and SVGAGI (reference sequence). CDR3 amino acids: CASSTSGSTEAFF. The CDR3 region has the DNA TGTGCCAGCAGTACGTCAGGGTCCACTGAAGCTTTCTTT.

The V gene is TRBV5-6, the J gene TRBJ2-7; D not certain. The CDR3 is 15 residues long. Germline V gene sequence: CDR1 SGHDT, CDR2 YYEEEE. The V and J ends lost 4 bases and 2 bases respectively, with 16 bases between them. The CDR3 DNA reads as TGTGCCAGCAGCCCCGAAGGTAGCACGGCCTACGAGCAGTACTTC. Its translation: CASSPEGSTAYEQYF.

The rearrangement uses TRBV10-3 and TRBJ2-3; D is uncertain. Trimming left V 7 bases short and J 2 bases short, with 13 bases between. Germline V gives CDR1 ENHRY, CDR2 SYGVKD. This CDR3 is 14 amino acids long. The CDR3 is CAITPDRDTDTQYF. The CDR3 nucleotides are TGTGCCATCACCCCCGATAGAGACACAGATACGCAGTATTTT.

The chain couples TRBV6-5 to TRBJ1-1; D gene unclear. Trimming pared 2 bases from V and 7 bases from J, leaving 5 bases between. CDR3 length: 11 residues. The V gene's germline CDR1 is MNHEY and CDR2 SVGAGI. CDR3 sequence: CASSYAREAFF. The CDR3 region has the DNA TGTGCCAGCAGTTACGCGCGTGAAGCTTTCTTT.

The V call is TRBV18, the J call TRBJ2-2; 10 bases match TRBD1. Germline CDR1 is KGHSH and CDR2 is LQKENI. This CDR3 contains 14 residues. Trimming at V came to 4 bases and at J to 7 bases, leaving 3 bases not matched to a gene. The CDR3 DNA sequence: TGTGCCAGCTCACGACAGGGGGCGATCGGGGAGCTGTTTTTT. Translation: CASSRQGAIGELFF.